A single count supports the clone carrying this T cell receptor (beta chain). These data belong to a study of response to subunit inactivated influenza vaccine. TCRdb reprocessed the RT-PCR reads with MiXCR, giving one entry per CDR3 protein. This sample yields 650,000 or so distinct CDR3 sequences, of which roughly 15% are seen a single time; around 7.6% belongs to the top ten. The V gene's germline CDR1 is DFQATT and CDR2 SNEGSKA (reference sequence). Trimming pared 4 bases from V and 2 bases from J, leaving 9 bases between. This CDR3 has 12 amino acids. The source was PBMCs from blood, collected 14 to 15 days before vaccination. The chain recombines TRBV20-1 with TRBJ2-7; tentatively, D is TRBD1 (5 bases). The TCR comes from a man aged 50-59 years who received an inactivated influenza vaccine. For the CDR3, the DNA is TGCAGTGCTACCGACAGTACCTACGAGCAGTACTTC. Translation: CSATDSTYEQYF.